One and the same sample provided the 2 T cell receptor beta chains below, sequenced in a study of blood T cell repertoires in COVID-19. Sequenced by immunoSEQ multiplex PCR; TCRdb stores in-frame clones only, minus some. The sample holds tens of thousands of clones, about 88% seen once. Material for sequencing was peripheral blood. Receptors originate from a man aged 55 to 70 with active COVID-19.

The chain is built from TRBV10-2 and TRBJ1-3; a possible D gene is TRBD1 (5 bases). CDR1 is WSHSY and CDR2 is SAAADI in the germline V gene. The V and J ends lost 7 bases and 4 bases respectively, with 11 bases between them. This CDR3 region has 13 residues. The CDR3 DNA follows: TGCGCCAGCAACGGGGGAAGAGGAAACACCATATATTTT. Encoded protein: CASNGGRGNTIYF.

The CDR3 spells CASSRPGTGIYEQYF. For the CDR3, the DNA is TGTGCCAGCAGTCGTCCCGGGACAGGGATCTACGAGCAGTACTTC. The chain links TRBV27 to TRBJ2-7; 9 bases are shared with TRBD1. This CDR3 has 15 residues. In germline, CDR1 is MNHEY, CDR2 SMNVEV (reference sequence). The V segment lost 5 bases and the J segment 3 bases; nucleotides outside the gene matches: 8.